Sequencing of this T cell receptor beta chain was carried out in a study of OX40 agonist ivuxolimab in advanced cancers. Across the whole study: Subjects had a mean age of around 60 years, with a range of about 23 to 85; less than 90% were male.

Findings and limits, study-wide: Researchers report that CD8+ T cells had, on average, more expanded clones than CD4+.

As concerns this clone: Its antigen remains unknown.

Germline V lookup: CDR1 LNHDA, CDR2 SQIVND (reference sequence). Germline trimming cut 4 bases from V and 5 bases from J; bases unmatched to any gene: 7. The CDR3 extends over 15 amino acids. Profiling relied on immunoSEQ multiplex PCR, and the TCRdb table lists in-frame clones only, not all of them. The data contain around 6,400 clones, approximately 81% of them singletons. The clonotype was recovered from an adult with an advanced solid tumor such as melanoma, head and neck, liver or kidney cancer. The chain is built from TRBV19 and TRBJ2-5; 10 bases are a match to TRBD2. Sequencing was performed on CD4+ or CD8+ T cells sorted from blood, taken in a trial of the OX40 agonist ivuxolimab. DNA of the CDR3: TGTGCCAGTAGTACACCTAGCGGGGGCCGCGAGACCCAGTACTTC. It is translated as CASSTPSGGRETQYF.